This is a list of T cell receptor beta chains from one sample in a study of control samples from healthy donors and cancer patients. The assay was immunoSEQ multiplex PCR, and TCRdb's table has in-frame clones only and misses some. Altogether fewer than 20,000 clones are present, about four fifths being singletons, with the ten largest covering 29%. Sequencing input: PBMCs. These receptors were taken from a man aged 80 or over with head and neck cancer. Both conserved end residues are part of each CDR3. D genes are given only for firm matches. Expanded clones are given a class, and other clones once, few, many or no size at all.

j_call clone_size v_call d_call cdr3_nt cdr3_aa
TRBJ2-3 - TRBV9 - TGTGCCAGCAGCGTAGGCGGAAATTATTGGGATACGCAGTATTTT CASSVGGNYWDTQYF
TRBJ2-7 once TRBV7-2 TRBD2 TGTGCCAGCAGCTTAGTTGCGGGGGGGCTTCGTTACGAGCAGTACTTC CASSLVAGGLRYEQYF
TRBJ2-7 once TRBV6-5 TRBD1 TGTGCCAGCAGTTACTCCGGGACAGGGTGGGGGTACGAGCAGTACTTC CASSYSGTGWGYEQYF
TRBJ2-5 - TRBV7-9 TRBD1 TGTGCCAGCAGCCACAGGACAGGGCGAGAGACCCAGTACTTC CASSHRTGRETQYF
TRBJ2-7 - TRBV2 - TGTGCCAGCAGGACGGTTGCGGGGTCCTACGAGCAGTACTTC CASRTVAGSYEQYF
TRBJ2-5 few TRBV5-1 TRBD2 TGCGCCAGCAGTCATCATACTAGCGACAATGGGAAAGAGACCCAGTACTTC CASSHHTSDNGKETQYF
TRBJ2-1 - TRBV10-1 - TGCGCCAGCAGTGACGGGGCCCTCGGAGACAATGAGCAGTTCTTC CASSDGALGDNEQFF
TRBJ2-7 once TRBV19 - TGTGCCAGTAGTATACCGTCCAACGAGCAGTACTTC CASSIPSNEQYF
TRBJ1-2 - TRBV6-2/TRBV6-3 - TGTGCCAGCAGTTCCCTGGGGGAGAACTATGGCTACACCTTC CASSSLGENYGYTF
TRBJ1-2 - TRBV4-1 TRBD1 TGCGCCAGCAGCCCCCGACAGGGTGGGGAGTATGGCTACACCTTC CASSPRQGGEYGYTF
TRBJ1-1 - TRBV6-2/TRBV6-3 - TGTGCCAGCAGTTCTCTAACCGGGGCTAACACTGAAGCTTTCTTT CASSSLTGANTEAFF
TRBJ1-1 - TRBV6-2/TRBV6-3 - TGTGCCAGCAGTTACACGGACACGATGAACACTGAAGCTTTCTTT CASSYTDTMNTEAFF
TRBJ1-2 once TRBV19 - TGTGCCAGTAGGCCGCGGGGGGCTTATAACTATGGCTACACCTTC CASRPRGAYNYGYTF
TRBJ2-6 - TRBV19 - TGTGCCAGTAGTATCTCGACAGGACTCTCTGGGGCCAACGTCCTGACTTTC CASSISTGLSGANVLTF
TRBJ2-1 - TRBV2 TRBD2 TGTGCCAGCAAGGGGCTAGCGGGAGAGAGTGAGCAGTTCTTC CASKGLAGESEQFF
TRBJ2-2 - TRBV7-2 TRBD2 TGTGCCAGCAGGTGGGCTAGCGGGGACACCGGGGAGCTGTTTTTT CASRWASGDTGELFF
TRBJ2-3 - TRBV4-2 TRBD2 TGTGCCAGCAGCCAAATTCAGCGGGGGGCCACAGATACGCAGTATTTT CASSQIQRGATDTQYF
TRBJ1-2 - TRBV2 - TGTGCCAGCAGTGAAGCGCGGGGCGATGGCTACACCTTC CASSEARGDGYTF
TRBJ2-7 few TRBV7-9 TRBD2 TGTGCCAGCAGCTTAGCGATTATTAGCGGGAGGGCCTTATACGAGCAGTACTTC CASSLAIISGRALYEQYF
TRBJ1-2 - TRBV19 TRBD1 TGTGCCAGTAGCCTGACAGGGGGCAGAGGCTACACCTTC CASSLTGGRGYTF
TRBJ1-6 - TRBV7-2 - TGTGCCAGCAGCCGGAGGGACGGACTAAATTCACCCCTCCACTTT CASSRRDGLNSPLHF
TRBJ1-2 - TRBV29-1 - TGCAGCGTTGGGGGCGGCCCTAATAGCTACACCTTC CSVGGGPNSYTF
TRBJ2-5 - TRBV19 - TGTGCCAGTAGTATAGATCCATCCGGGGGCCAAGAGACCCAGTACTTC CASSIDPSGGQETQYF
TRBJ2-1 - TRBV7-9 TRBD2 TGTGCCAGCAGCCAGGGACTAGCGGGAGGTGGGACCTACAATGAGCAGTTCTTC CASSQGLAGGGTYNEQFF
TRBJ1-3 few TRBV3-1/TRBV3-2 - TGTGCCAGCAGTCACGGGGGGACGACAGGAAACACCATATATTTT CASSHGGTTGNTIYF
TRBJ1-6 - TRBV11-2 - TGTGCCAGCAGCTTAAGAAGGCATAATTCACCCCTCCACTTT CASSLRRHNSPLHF
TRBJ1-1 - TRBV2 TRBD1 TGTGCCAGCAGTGAGCATGGACAGGGTCCCGAAGCTTTCTTT CASSEHGQGPEAFF
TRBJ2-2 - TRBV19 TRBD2 TGTGCCTCACCGACCCCAAGGAGGACTAGCGGGGGGTCACACACCGGGGAGCTGTTTTTT CASPTPRRTSGGSHTGELFF
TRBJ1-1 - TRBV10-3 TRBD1 TGTGCCATCAGCTACCGGGACAGGGGGACTGCCGCTTTCTTT CAISYRDRGTAAFF
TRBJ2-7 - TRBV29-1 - TGCAGCGTTGGAGACTACTACGAGCAGTACTTC CSVGDYYEQYF
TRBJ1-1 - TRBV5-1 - TGCGCCAGCAGCCGCTGGACCCAGACTGAAGCTTTCTTT CASSRWTQTEAFF
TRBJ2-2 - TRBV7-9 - TGTGCCAGCAGCTTAGTTGGCAGGGTCACCGGGGAGCTGTTTTTT CASSLVGRVTGELFF
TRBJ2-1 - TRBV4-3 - TGCGCCAGCAGCCAACCGGGGGTAGGGAATGAGCAGTTCTTC CASSQPGVGNEQFF
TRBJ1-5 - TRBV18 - TGTGCCAGCTCACCGGTCTTTCTATCCAAGGGCAATCAGCCCCAGCATTTT CASSPVFLSKGNQPQHF
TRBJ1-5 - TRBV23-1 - TGCGCCAGCCCCCTGGGGGGGGCACAGCCCCAGCATTTT CASPLGGAQPQHF
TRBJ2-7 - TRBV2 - TGTGCCAGCAGTTCAAGCGTCAGGGGGGACGAGCAGTACTTC CASSSSVRGDEQYF
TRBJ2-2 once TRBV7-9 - TGTGCCAGCAGCGGAGTCGGGGTCAACACCGGGGAGCTGTTTTTT CASSGVGVNTGELFF
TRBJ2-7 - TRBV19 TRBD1 TGTGCCAGTAGTATCCAGGGGGCGATCTACGAGCAGTACTTC CASSIQGAIYEQYF
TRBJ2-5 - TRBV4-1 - TGCGCCAGCAGCCAAGGGGGCAGGGCCCAGGGTCCCGTCGAGACCCAGTACTTC CASSQGGRAQGPVETQYF
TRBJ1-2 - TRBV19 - TGTGCCAGTAGTATAGGGTTGGGACCCTATGGCTACACCTTC CASSIGLGPYGYTF
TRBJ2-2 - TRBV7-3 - TGTGCCAGCAGCCCGCTGAACGACGCGAACACCGGGGAGCTGTTTTTT CASSPLNDANTGELFF
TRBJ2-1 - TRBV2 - TGTGCGCCTGGTAGCGGCAATGAGCAGTTCTTC CAPGSGNEQFF
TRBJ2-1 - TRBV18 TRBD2 TGTGCCAGCTCACCATCGTTACGGGGGGGCTCCTACAATGAGCAGTTCTTC CASSPSLRGGSYNEQFF
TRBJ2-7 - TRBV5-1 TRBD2 TGCGCCAGCAGCTCTCAACGGGGGGTTTACGAGCAGTACTTC CASSSQRGVYEQYF
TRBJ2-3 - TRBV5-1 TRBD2 TGCGCCAGCAGCCACGGACTAGCGGGGCCCACAGATACGCAGTATTTT CASSHGLAGPTDTQYF
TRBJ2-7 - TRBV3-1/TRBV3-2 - TGTGCCAGCAGATCAGGGGGGTTCCCACTTAACGAGCAGTACTTC CASRSGGFPLNEQYF
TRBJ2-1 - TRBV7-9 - TGTGCCAGCAGCCCAAGGAGGGAGGCTACTTCGAATGAGCAGTTCTTC CASSPRREATSNEQFF
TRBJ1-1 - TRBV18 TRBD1 TGTGCCAGCTCACCCGGGCCGGGACAGGGGCCCGGGAACACTGAAGCTTTCTTT CASSPGPGQGPGNTEAFF
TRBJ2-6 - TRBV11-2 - TGTGCCAGCAGCTTAGTGGCAAAGGGGGACTCTGGGGCCAACGTCCTGACTTTC CASSLVAKGDSGANVLTF
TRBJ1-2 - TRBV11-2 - TGTGCCAGCAGCTTAGATCTGAGCCGAAACTATGGCTACACCTTC CASSLDLSRNYGYTF
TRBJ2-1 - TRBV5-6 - TGTGCCAGCAGCTTGGGGACCTACAATGAGCAGTTCTTC CASSLGTYNEQFF
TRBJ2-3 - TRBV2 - TGTGCCAGCAGTGAACGCGCCACAGGGTTAGATACGCAGTATTTT CASSERATGLDTQYF
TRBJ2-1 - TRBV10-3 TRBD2 TGTGCCATCAGTGACCCCCAGCGGGAGGGCCGGTATGAGCAGTTCTTC CAISDPQREGRYEQFF
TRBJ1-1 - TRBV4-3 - TGCGCCAGCAGCCAAGATTGGCCCGATCCCACCGGAGCTTTCTTT CASSQDWPDPTGAFF
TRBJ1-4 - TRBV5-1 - TGCGCCAGCAGACCCGAGGGGTCTGGGGAAAAACTGTTTTTT CASRPEGSGEKLFF
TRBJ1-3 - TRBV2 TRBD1 TGTGCCAGCAGCCGACAGGGGGCTTCTGGAAACACCATATATTTT CASSRQGASGNTIYF
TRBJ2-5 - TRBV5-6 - TGTGCCAGCAGCCCAGAGTGGGGAGGTGAGACCCAGTACTTC CASSPEWGGETQYF
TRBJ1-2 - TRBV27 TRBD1 TGTGCCAGCGCCACCCGACAGGGAGGCTATGGCTACACCTTC CASATRQGGYGYTF
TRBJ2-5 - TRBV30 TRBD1 TGTGCCTGGAATCCCGACAGGGACCTAGAGACCCAGTACTTC CAWNPDRDLETQYF
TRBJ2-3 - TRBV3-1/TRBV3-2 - TGTGCCAGCAGCCAAGATTATACGGCTAGCGGCACAGATACGCAGTATTTT CASSQDYTASGTDTQYF